The rows below give T cell receptor beta chains drawn from one sample of a study of blood T cell repertoires in COVID-19. Using immunoSEQ multiplex PCR, the repertoire was profiled, and TCRdb retains in-frame clones only, with some absent. The data show hundreds of thousands of clones, 70% to 90% seen once. The sequenced sample consisted of peripheral blood. The receptors here all came from a woman aged 35 to 49 who had recovered from COVID-19. The CDR3 runs from the conserved cysteine through the conserved F or W. D genes are given only for firm matches. Not every row has a clone size; where given, it reads once, few, many or a size class.

d_call clone_size j_call v_call cdr3_aa cdr3_nt
TRBD1 NA TRBJ2-2 TRBV5-6 CASSLTDRGDTGELFF TGTGCCAGCAGCTTGACCGACAGGGGCGACACCGGGGAGCTGTTTTTT
NA NA TRBJ2-5 TRBV6-6 CASSYSPDQETQYF TGTGCCAGCAGTTACTCGCCGGACCAAGAGACCCAGTACTTC
NA NA TRBJ2-5 TRBV5-1 CASSFPGETQYF TGCGCCAGCAGCTTTCCGGGGGAGACCCAGTACTTC
TRBD2 NA TRBJ2-7 TRBV7-9 CASSFREGPYEQYF TGTGCCAGCAGCTTTCGGGAGGGCCCCTACGAGCAGTACTTC
NA NA TRBJ1-5 TRBV2 CASTQWVNQPQHF TGTGCCAGCACACAGTGGGTCAATCAGCCCCAGCATTTT
NA NA TRBJ2-6 TRBV9 CASSVAVSLQGIGFSGANVLTF TGTGCCAGCAGCGTAGCCGTATCCCTGCAGGGAATCGGGTTCTCTGGGGCCAACGTCCTGACTTTC
TRBD2 NA TRBJ2-7 TRBV7-2 CASSPLPGGPYEQYF TGTGCCAGCAGCCCCTTGCCGGGAGGTCCTTACGAGCAGTACTTC
NA NA TRBJ2-3 TRBV5-6 CASRSGEAGGTDTQYF TGTGCCAGCAGGTCAGGAGAGGCAGGGGGGACAGATACGCAGTATTTT
TRBD2 NA TRBJ2-2 TRBV3-1/TRBV3-2 CASSQEMLAGRTGELFF TGTGCCAGCAGCCAAGAAATGCTAGCGGGGAGGACCGGGGAGCTGTTTTTT
TRBD2 NA TRBJ2-7 TRBV18 CASSPALAGEQYF TGTGCCAGCTCACCAGCCCTAGCGGGAGAGCAGTACTTC
NA few TRBJ1-2 TRBV28 CASTLEAGYGYTF TGTGCCAGCACTCTCGAAGCGGGCTATGGCTACACCTTC
NA few TRBJ2-3 TRBV7-9 CASSSVRSDTQYF TGTGCCAGCAGCTCGGTACGTTCAGATACGCAGTATTTT
NA NA TRBJ2-4 TRBV11-2 CASSATPEGKNIQYF TGTGCCAGCAGCGCCACACCCGAGGGCAAAAACATTCAGTACTTC
NA NA TRBJ1-1 TRBV6-6 CASSSRNTEAFF TGTGCCAGCAGTTCGAGGAACACTGAAGCTTTCTTT
TRBD1 NA TRBJ2-7 TRBV27 CATKVPGQGYEQYF TGTGCCACAAAAGTCCCGGGACAGGGCTACGAGCAGTACTTC
NA NA TRBJ2-5 TRBV5-1 CASSLAEGPRETQYF TGCGCCAGCAGCTTGGCGGAGGGGCCGAGGGAGACCCAGTACTTC
TRBD1 once TRBJ1-2 TRBV30 CAWSGQGYGYTF TGTGCCTGGAGTGGACAGGGCTATGGCTACACCTTC
NA NA TRBJ2-3 TRBV15 CATSPLPGTSQYF TGTGCCACCAGCCCCCTCCCGGGGACATCGCAGTATTTT
TRBD1 NA TRBJ2-6 TRBV19 CASRARGRGANVLTF TGTGCCAGTAGGGCGAGGGGGCGTGGGGCCAACGTCCTGACTTTC
NA NA TRBJ1-2 TRBV19 CASSIAGRYGYTF TGTGCCAGTAGTATTGCAGGTCGATATGGCTACACCTTC
TRBD1 NA TRBJ1-2 TRBV7-2 CASSQGQNYGYTF TGTGCCAGCAGCCAGGGACAGAACTATGGCTACACCTTC
NA NA TRBJ2-7 TRBV19 CASSIVSRDEQYF TGTGCCAGTAGTATAGTTAGTCGGGACGAGCAGTACTTC